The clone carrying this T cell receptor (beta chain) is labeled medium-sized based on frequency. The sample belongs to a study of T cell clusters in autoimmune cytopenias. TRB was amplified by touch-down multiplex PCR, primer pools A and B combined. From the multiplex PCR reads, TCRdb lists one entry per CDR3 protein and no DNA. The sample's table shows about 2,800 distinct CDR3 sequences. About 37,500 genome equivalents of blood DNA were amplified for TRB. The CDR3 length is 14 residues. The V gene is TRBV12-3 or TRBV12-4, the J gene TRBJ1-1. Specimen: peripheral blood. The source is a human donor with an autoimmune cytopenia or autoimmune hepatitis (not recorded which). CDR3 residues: CASSLRVSNTEAFF.